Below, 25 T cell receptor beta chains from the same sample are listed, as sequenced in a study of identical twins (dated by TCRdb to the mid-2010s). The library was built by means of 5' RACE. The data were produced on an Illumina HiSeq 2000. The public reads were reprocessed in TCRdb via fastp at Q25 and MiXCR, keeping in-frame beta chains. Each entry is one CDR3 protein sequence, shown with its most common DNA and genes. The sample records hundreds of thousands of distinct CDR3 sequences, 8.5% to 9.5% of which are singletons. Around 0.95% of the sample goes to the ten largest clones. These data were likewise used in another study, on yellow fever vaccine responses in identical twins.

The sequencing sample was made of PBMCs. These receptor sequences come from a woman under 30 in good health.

CDR3 DNA sequence: TGTGCCAGCAGCTTAGCGAGTCAGATTCTAGAAGCTTTCTTT. Its translation is CASSLASQILEAFF. The chain uses TRBV7-9 and TRBJ1-1; no definite D call. Looked up from germline, CDR1 is SEHNR and CDR2 is FQNEAQ (reference sequence). The CDR3 extends over 14 amino acids. Deletions cut 0 bases from V and 8 bases from J, with 13 bases between.

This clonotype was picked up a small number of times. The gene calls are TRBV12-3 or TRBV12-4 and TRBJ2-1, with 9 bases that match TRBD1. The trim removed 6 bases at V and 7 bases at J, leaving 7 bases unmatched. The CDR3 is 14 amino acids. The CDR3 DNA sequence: TGTGCCAGCAGGAGGGACAGGGCAAGGAATGAGCAGTTCTTC. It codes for CASRRDRARNEQFF.

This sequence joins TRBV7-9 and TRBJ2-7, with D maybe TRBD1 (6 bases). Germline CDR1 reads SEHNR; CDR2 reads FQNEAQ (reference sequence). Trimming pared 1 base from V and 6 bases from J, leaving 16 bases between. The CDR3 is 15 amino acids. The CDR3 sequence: CASSLVDRLLSEQYF. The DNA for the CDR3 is TGTGCCAGCAGCTTAGTAGACAGGTTACTCTCCGAGCAGTACTTC.

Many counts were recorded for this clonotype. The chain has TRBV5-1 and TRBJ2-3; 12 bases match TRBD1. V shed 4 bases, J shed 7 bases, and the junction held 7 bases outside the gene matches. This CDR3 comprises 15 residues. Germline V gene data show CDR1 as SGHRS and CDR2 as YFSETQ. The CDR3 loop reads CASSLGTGGWNTQYF. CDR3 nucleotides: TGCGCCAGCAGCCTCGGGACAGGGGGCTGGAATACGCAGTATTTT.

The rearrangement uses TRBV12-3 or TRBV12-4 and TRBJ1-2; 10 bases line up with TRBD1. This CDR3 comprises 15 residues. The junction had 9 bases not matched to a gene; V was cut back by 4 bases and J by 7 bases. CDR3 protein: CASSSTGTGDRGYTF. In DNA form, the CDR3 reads TGTGCCAGCAGTTCTACCGGGACAGGGGATCGTGGCTACACCTTC.

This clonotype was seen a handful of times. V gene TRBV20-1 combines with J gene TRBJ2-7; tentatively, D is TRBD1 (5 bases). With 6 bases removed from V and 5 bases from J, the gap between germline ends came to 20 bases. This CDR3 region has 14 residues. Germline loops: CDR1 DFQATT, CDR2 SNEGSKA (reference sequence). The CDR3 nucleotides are TGCAGTGCCCCACAGGCCATGAGCTTCCACGAGCAGTACTTC. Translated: CSAPQAMSFHEQYF.

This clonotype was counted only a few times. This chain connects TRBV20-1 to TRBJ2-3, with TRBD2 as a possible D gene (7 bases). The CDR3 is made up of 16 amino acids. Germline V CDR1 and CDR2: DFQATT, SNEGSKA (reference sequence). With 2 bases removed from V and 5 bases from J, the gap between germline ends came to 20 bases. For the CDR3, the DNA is TGCAGTGCTAGACGGTCGGGGGGCCAGGTTCTAGATACGCAGTATTTT. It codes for CSARRSGGQVLDTQYF.

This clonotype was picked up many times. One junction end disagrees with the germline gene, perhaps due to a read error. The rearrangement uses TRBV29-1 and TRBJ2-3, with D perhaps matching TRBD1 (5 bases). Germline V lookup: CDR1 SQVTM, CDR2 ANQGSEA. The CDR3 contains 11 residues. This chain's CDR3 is CSVEGADTQYF. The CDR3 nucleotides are TGCAGCGTCGAAGGGGCAGATACGCAGTATTTT.

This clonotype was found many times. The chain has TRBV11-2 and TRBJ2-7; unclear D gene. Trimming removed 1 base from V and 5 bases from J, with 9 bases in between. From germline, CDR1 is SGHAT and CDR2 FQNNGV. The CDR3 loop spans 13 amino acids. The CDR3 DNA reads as TGTGCCAGCAGCTTAGTTGGTCAGAACGAGCAGTACTTC. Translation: CASSLVGQNEQYF.

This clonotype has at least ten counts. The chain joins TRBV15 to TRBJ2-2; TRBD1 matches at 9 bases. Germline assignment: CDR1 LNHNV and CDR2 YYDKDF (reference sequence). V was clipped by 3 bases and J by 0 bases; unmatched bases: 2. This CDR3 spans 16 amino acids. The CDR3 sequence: CATSSGQGTNTGELFF. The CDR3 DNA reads TGTGCCACCAGCAGCGGACAGGGGACGAACACCGGGGAGCTGTTTTTT.

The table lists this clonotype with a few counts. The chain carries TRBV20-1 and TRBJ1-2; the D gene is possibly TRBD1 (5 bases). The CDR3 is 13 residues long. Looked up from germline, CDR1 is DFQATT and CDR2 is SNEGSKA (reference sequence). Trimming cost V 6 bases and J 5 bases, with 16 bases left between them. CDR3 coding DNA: TGCAGTGCGGGACCGCCAGGCGTGTATGGCTACACCTTC. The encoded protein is CSAGPPGVYGYTF.

This CDR3 reads CATSSGPLPDGYTF. The DNA of the CDR3 is TGTGCCACCAGCAGCGGACCACTCCCGGATGGCTACACCTTC. V usage is TRBV15 and J usage is TRBJ1-2; D not resolved. Looked up from germline, CDR1 is LNHNV and CDR2 is YYDKDF (reference sequence). The V gene lost 3 bases and the J gene lost 6 bases, with 14 bases spanning the gap. The CDR3 loop spans 14 amino acids.

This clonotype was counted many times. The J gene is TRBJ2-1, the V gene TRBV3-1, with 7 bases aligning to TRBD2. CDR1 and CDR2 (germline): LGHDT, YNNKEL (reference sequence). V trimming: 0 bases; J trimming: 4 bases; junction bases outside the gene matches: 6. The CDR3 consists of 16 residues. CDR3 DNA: TGTGCCAGCAGCCAAGAGGCGGGAGCGGTATACAATGAGCAGTTCTTC. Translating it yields CASSQEAGAVYNEQFF.

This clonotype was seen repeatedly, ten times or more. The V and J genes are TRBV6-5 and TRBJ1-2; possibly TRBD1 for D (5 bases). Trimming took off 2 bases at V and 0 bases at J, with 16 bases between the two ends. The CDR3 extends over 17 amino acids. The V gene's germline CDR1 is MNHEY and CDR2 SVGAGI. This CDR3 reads CASSYGQGGNPNYGYTF. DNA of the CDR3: TGTGCCAGCAGTTACGGGCAGGGAGGGAATCCTAACTATGGCTACACCTTC.

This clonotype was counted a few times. The CDR3 DNA reads as TGTGCCAGCAGTTTTAGTTTCTCTCTGATCTCCTACGAGCAGTACTTC. Protein product: CASSFSFSLISYEQYF. This chain uses TRBV28 with TRBJ2-7; D unresolved. The V end lost 3 bases, the J end lost 0 bases, and 15 bases lay between the germline ends. CDR3 length equals 16 residues. Germline CDR1 is MDHEN and CDR2 is SYDVKM.

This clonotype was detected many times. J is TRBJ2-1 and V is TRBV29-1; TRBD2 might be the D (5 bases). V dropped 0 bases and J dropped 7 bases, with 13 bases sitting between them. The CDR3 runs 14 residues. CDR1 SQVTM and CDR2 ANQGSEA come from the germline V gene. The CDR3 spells CSVEDEGFWNEQFF. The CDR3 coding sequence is TGCAGCGTTGAAGATGAGGGTTTCTGGAATGAGCAGTTCTTC.

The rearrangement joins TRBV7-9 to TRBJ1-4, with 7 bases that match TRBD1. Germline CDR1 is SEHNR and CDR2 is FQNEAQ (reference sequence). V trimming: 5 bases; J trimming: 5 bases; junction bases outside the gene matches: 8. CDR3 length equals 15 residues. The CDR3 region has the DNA TGTGCCAGCAGCCCTACGGGACAGATAAATGAAAAACTGTTTTTT. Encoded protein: CASSPTGQINEKLFF.

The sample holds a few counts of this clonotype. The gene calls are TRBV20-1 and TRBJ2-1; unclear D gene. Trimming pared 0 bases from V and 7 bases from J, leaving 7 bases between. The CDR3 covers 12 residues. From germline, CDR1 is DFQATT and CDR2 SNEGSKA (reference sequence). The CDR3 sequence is CSAREGRNEQFF. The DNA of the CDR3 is TGCAGTGCTAGAGAAGGAAGGAATGAGCAGTTCTTC.

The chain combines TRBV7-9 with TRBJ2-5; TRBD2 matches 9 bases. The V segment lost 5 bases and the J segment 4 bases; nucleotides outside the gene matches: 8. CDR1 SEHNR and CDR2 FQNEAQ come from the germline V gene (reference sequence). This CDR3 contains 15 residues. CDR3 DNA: TGTGCCAGCAGCCCCCCGGGACTAGCCGCAGAGACCCAGTACTTC. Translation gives CASSPPGLAAETQYF.

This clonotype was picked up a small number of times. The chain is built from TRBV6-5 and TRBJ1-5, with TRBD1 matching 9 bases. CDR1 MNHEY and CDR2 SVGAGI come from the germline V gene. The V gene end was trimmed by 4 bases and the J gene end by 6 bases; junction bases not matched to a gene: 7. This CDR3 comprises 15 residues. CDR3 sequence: CASSSGTGKFQPQHF. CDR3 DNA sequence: TGTGCCAGCAGTTCCGGGACAGGGAAATTTCAGCCCCAGCATTTT.

The CDR3 DNA follows: TGTGCCATCAGTGCAGTGGAAGGTGGAGACCAAGAGACCCAGTACTTC. Translation: CAISAVEGGDQETQYF. V and J are TRBV10-3 and TRBJ2-5, with D unclear. V was shortened by 4 bases and J by 0 bases, with 15 bases between the two germline ends. The CDR3 covers 16 residues. Per germline, CDR1 ENHRY and CDR2 SYGVKD.

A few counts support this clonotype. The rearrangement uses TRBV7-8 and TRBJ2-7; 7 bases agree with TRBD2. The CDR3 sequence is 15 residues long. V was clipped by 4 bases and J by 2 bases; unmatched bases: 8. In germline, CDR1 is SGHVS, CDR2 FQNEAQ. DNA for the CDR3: TGTGCCAGCAGCTCAGAAGCGGGGATACCCTACGAGCAGTACTTC. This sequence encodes CASSSEAGIPYEQYF.

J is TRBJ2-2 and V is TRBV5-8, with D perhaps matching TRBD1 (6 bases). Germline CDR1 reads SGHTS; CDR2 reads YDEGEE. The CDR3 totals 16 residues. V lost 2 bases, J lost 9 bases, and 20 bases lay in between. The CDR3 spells CASSFRAGVITRELFF. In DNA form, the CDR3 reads TGTGCCAGCAGCTTCCGTGCAGGGGTAATAACCCGGGAGCTGTTTTTT.

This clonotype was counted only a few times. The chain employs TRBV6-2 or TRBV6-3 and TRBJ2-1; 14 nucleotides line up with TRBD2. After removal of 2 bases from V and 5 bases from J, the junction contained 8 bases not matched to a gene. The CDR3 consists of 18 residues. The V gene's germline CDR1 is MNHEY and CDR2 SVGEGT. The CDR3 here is CASSYPSTSGGANNEQFF. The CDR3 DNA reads TGTGCCAGCAGTTACCCTTCGACTAGCGGGGGGGCCAACAATGAGCAGTTCTTC.

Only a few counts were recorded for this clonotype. Here the CDR3 DNA reads TGTGCCAGCAGCTTGGCCGGGACAGGGGGTCGCGAGCAGTACTTC. It is translated as CASSLAGTGGREQYF. The chain joins TRBV5-6 to TRBJ2-7, with 11 bases matching TRBD1. CDR1 is SGHDT and CDR2 is YYEEEE in the germline V gene. This CDR3 comprises 15 residues. The J segment lost 6 bases and the V segment lost 0 bases, leaving 5 bases of the junction unmatched. The variable domain in full, completed from reference TRBV5-6 and TRBJ2-7, reads DAGVTQSPTHLIKTRGQQVTLRCSPKSGHDTVSWYQQALGQGPQFIFQYYEEEERQRGNFPDRFSGHQFPNYSSELNVNALLLGDSALYLCASSLAGTGGREQYFGPGTRLTVT.